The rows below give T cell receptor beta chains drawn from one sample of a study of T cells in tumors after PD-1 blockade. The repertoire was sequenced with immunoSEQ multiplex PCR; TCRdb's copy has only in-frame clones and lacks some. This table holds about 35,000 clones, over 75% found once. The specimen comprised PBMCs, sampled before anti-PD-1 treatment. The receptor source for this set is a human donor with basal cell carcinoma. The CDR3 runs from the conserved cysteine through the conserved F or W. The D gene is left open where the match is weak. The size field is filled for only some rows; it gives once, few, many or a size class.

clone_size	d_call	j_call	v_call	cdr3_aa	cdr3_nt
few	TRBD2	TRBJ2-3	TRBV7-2	CASSPGTSGSGMDTQYF	TGTGCCAGCAGCCCGGGGACTAGCGGGAGCGGTATGGATACGCAGTATTTT
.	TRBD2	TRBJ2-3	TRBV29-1	CSGTGTSGGTQYF	TGCAGCGGCACCGGGACTAGCGGGGGGACGCAGTATTTT
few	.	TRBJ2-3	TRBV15	CATSRRSGVGTDTQYF	TGTGCCACCAGCAGGCGTAGCGGTGTGGGCACAGATACGCAGTATTTT
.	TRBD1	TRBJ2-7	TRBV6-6	CASSYSGQNYEQYF	TGTGCCAGCAGTTACTCGGGACAGAACTACGAGCAGTACTTC
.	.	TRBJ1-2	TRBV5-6	CASSPPGGGYTF	TGTGCCAGCAGCCCGCCGGGGGGGGGCTACACCTTC
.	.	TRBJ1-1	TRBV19	CASNTRPGLLTEAFF	TGTGCCAGTAATACAAGACCAGGGTTACTCACTGAAGCTTTCTTT
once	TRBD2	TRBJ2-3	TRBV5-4	CAGTSGGVSSTDTQYF	TGTGCCGGTACTAGCGGGGGGGTATCTAGCACAGATACGCAGTATTTT
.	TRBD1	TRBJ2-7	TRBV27	CASSSPRDRGNEQYF	TGTGCCAGCAGTAGCCCCCGGGACAGGGGCAACGAGCAGTACTTC
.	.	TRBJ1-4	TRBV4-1	CASSLGRQTATNEKLFF	TGCGCCAGCAGCCTCGGGAGGCAGACAGCAACTAATGAAAAACTGTTTTTT
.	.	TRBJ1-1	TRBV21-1	CASSKFSRWNTEAFF	TGTGCCAGCAGCAAATTCAGCAGATGGAACACTGAAGCTTTCTTT
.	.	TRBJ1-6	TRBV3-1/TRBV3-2	CASSQPRLGTLHF	TGTGCCAGCAGCCAACCCCGTTTAGGCACCCTCCACTTT
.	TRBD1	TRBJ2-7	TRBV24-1	CATSDHGTGAYEQYF	TGTGCCACCAGTGACCACGGGACAGGGGCCTACGAGCAGTACTTC
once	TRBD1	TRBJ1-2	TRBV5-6	CASSRTGGIGYGYTF	TGTGCCAGCAGCCGTACAGGGGGCATCGGCTATGGCTACACCTTC
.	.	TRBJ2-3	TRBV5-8	CASSDRGDTQYF	TGTGCCAGCAGCGATAGGGGTGATACGCAGTATTTT
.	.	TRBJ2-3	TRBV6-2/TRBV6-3	CASSYGLWFRSRSTDTQYF	TGTGCCAGCAGTTACGGTCTGTGGTTTCGCAGCCGAAGCACAGATACGCAGTATTTT
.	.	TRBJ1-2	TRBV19	CASTLPGRVNYGYTF	TGTGCCAGTACCTTACCTGGCAGGGTGAACTATGGCTACACCTTC
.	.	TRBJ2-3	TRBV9	CASSFWDTYTDTQYF	TGTGCCAGCAGCTTTTGGGACACATACACAGATACGCAGTATTTT
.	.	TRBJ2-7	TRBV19	CASSIGAREQYF	TGTGCCAGTAGTATAGGGGCACGCGAGCAGTACTTC
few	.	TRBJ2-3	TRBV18	CASSMRTDTQYF	TGTGCCAGCTCGATGCGCACAGATACGCAGTATTTT
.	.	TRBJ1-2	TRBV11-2	CASSLVGRGPHTNYGYTF	TGTGCCAGCAGCTTAGTCGGCAGGGGCCCTCATACTAACTATGGCTACACCTTC
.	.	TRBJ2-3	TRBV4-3	CASSPETTVVRQYF	TGCGCCAGCAGCCCCGAAACCACGGTGGTGAGGCAGTATTTT
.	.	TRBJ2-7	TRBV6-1	CASSEALRTGRSYKQYF	TGTGCCAGCAGTGAGGCCCTCAGAACGGGGAGGTCCTACAAGCAGTACTTC
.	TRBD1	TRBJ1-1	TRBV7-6	CASSSGTGNTEAFF	TGTGCCAGCAGCTCGGGGACAGGGAACACTGAAGCTTTCTTT
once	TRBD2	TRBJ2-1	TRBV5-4	CASSIGLAATYNEQFF	TGTGCCAGCAGCATTGGACTAGCGGCCACCTACAATGAGCAGTTCTTC
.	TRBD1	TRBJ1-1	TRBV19	CASSLPGQAEAFF	TGTGCCAGTAGTCTCCCGGGACAGGCTGAAGCTTTCTTT
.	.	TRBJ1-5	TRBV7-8	CASSLQGKLNQPQHF	TGTGCCAGCAGCTTACAGGGAAAACTAAATCAGCCCCAGCATTTT
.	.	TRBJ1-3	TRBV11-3	CASSLDAGYGNTIYF	TGTGCCAGCAGCCTTGACGCAGGGTATGGAAACACCATATATTTT
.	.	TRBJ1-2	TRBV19	CASSIDLWKYYGYTF	TGTGCCAGTAGTATAGATCTCTGGAAGTACTATGGCTACACCTTC
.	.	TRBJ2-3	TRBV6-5	CASRGTGPQKDTQYF	TGTGCCAGCAGAGGAACAGGGCCACAAAAAGATACGCAGTATTTT
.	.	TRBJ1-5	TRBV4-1	CASSQEWTLSNQPQHF	TGCGCCAGCAGCCAAGAGTGGACCCTAAGCAATCAGCCCCAGCATTTT
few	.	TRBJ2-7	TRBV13	CASSLGEVREQYF	TGTGCCAGCAGCCTCGGTGAGGTGAGGGAGCAGTACTTC
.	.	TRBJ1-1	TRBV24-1	CATSDTGPEAFF	TGTGCCACCAGTGATACAGGTCCTGAAGCTTTCTTT
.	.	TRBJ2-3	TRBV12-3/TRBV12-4	CASSSSTDTQYF	TGTGCCAGCAGTTCTAGCACAGATACGCAGTATTTT
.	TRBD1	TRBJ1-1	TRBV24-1	CATTRTGGTEAFF	TGTGCCACCACCAGGACAGGGGGCACTGAAGCTTTCTTT
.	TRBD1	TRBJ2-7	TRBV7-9	CASSPWTGRTYEQYF	TGTGCCAGCAGCCCCTGGACAGGGCGAACCTACGAGCAGTACTTC
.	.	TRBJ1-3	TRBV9	CASSVAGRAGNTIYF	TGTGCCAGCAGCGTAGCGGGTCGGGCTGGAAACACCATATATTTT
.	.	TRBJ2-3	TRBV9	CASSVEQDSAGTQYF	TGTGCCAGCAGCGTAGAGCAGGACTCGGCCGGTACGCAGTATTTT
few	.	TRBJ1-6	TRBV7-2	CASSSDSVRNNSPLHF	TGTGCCAGCAGCTCCGACTCCGTGAGAAATAATTCACCCCTCCACTTT
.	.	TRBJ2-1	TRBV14	CASSHSWARKFF	TGTGCCAGCAGCCACTCCTGGGCTAGAAAGTTCTTC
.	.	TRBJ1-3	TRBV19	CASSLQGDENTIYF	TGTGCCAGTAGTCTACAGGGCGATGAAAACACCATATATTTT
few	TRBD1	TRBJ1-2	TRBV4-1	CASSQAGHRGDHGYTF	TGCGCCAGCAGCCAAGCAGGGCACAGGGGAGACCATGGCTACACCTTC
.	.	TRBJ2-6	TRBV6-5	CASLGSTGANVLTF	TGTGCCAGCCTTGGGTCCACTGGGGCCAACGTCCTGACTTTC
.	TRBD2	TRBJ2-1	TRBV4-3	CASSQDRGLAGGPQFF	TGCGCCAGCAGCCAAGATCGGGGACTAGCGGGAGGGCCCCAGTTCTTC
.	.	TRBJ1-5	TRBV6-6	CASSYAGINQPQHF	TGTGCCAGCAGTTACGCAGGGATAAATCAGCCCCAGCATTTT
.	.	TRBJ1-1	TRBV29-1	CSVRTDKYEAFF	TGCAGCGTCAGGACGGATAAATATGAAGCTTTCTTT
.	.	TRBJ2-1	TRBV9	CASSPTYGGLDEQFF	TGTGCCAGCAGCCCAACTTACGGGGGGCTGGATGAGCAGTTCTTC
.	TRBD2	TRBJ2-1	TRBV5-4	CASSSPASSGDHNEQFF	TGTGCCAGCAGCTCGCCGGCGTCTAGCGGGGATCACAATGAGCAGTTCTTC
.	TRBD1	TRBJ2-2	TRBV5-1	CASSQRTGATNTGELFF	TGCGCCAGCAGTCAGAGGACAGGGGCCACGAACACCGGGGAGCTGTTTTTT
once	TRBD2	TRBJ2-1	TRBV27	CASSSQGLAKNEQFF	TGTGCCAGCAGTTCCCAAGGACTAGCTAAGAATGAGCAGTTCTTC
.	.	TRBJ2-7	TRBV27	CASSQNLRGEQYF	TGTGCCAGCAGTCAGAACCTCAGGGGCGAGCAGTACTTC
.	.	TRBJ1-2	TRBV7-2	CASSLLSGPDYGYTF	TGTGCCAGCAGCTTGTTGTCAGGGCCTGACTATGGCTACACCTTC
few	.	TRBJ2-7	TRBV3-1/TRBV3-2	CASSQDGGYEQYF	TGTGCCAGCAGCCAAGATGGGGGCTACGAGCAGTACTTC
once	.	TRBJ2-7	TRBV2	CASSGLGPYEQYF	TGTGCCAGCAGTGGACTAGGCCCCTACGAGCAGTACTTC
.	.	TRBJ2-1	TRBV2	CASSVSRGHNEQFF	TGTGCCAGCAGTGTTTCCAGGGGCCACAATGAGCAGTTCTTC
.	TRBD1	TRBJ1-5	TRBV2	CASRGWDRGSNQPQHF	TGTGCCAGCAGGGGATGGGACAGGGGAAGCAATCAGCCCCAGCATTTT